Listed below are T cell receptor beta chains from one sample, sequenced in a study of blood T cell repertoires in COVID-19. Only in-frame clones appear in the TCRdb table, and some are missing; sequencing was by immunoSEQ multiplex PCR. This sample has some 87,000 clones; roughly 86% occur once, and the top ten carry approximately 18%. Sequenced input: peripheral blood. The receptors originated from a human donor in a cohort sampled during active COVID-19. Both conserved end residues are part of each CDR3. Fields, in order: clone size, D gene, V gene, J gene, CDR3 length, CDR3 protein, CDR3 DNA. D genes are given only for firm matches. Rows give clone size only sometimes, using once, few, many, or a class for an expanded clone.

size: NA; D: NA; V: TRBV15; J: TRBJ1-3; length: 13; CDR3: CATSRDPGNTIYF; DNA: TGTGCCACCAGCAGAGATCCAGGAAACACCATATATTTT
size: NA; D: TRBD1; V: TRBV6-1; J: TRBJ1-5; length: 17; CDR3: CASSDYLGTGGNQPQHF; DNA: TGTGCCAGCAGTGACTATCTCGGGACAGGGGGGAATCAGCCCCAGCATTTT
size: NA; D: TRBD1; V: TRBV7-2; J: TRBJ1-2; length: 15; CDR3: CASSFTGTASYGYTF; DNA: TGTGCCAGCAGCTTCACAGGGACAGCTAGCTATGGCTACACCTTC
size: NA; D: TRBD1; V: TRBV5-4; J: TRBJ1-2; length: 14; CDR3: CASSSDRGLDGYTF; DNA: TGTGCCAGCAGCTCGGACAGGGGATTGGATGGCTACACCTTC
size: NA; D: NA; V: TRBV11-2; J: TRBJ1-2; length: 13; CDR3: CASRGSGNYGYTF; DNA: TGTGCCAGCAGAGGGTCAGGGAACTATGGCTACACCTTC
size: NA; D: NA; V: TRBV6-2/TRBV6-3; J: TRBJ1-5; length: 15; CDR3: CASSRGGMGNQPQHF; DNA: TGTGCCAGCAGTCGAGGAGGCATGGGCAATCAGCCCCAGCATTTT
size: NA; D: NA; V: TRBV12-3/TRBV12-4; J: TRBJ2-4; length: 12; CDR3: CASSLGANIQYF; DNA: TGTGCCAGCAGTTTGGGAGCAAACATTCAGTACTTC
size: NA; D: TRBD2; V: TRBV4-2; J: TRBJ2-1; length: 19; CDR3: CASSQDRRASGGPINEQFF; DNA: TGTGCCAGCAGCCAAGATAGGAGGGCTAGCGGGGGGCCTATCAATGAGCAGTTCTTC
size: NA; D: NA; V: TRBV3-1/TRBV3-2; J: TRBJ1-1; length: 11; CDR3: CASSRSAEAFF; DNA: TGTGCCAGCAGCCGGAGCGCTGAAGCTTTCTTT
size: NA; D: NA; V: TRBV19; J: TRBJ1-3; length: 14; CDR3: CASSTEDRGNTIYF; DNA: TGTGCCAGTAGCACCGAGGACAGAGGAAACACCATATATTTT
size: NA; D: TRBD1; V: TRBV7-2; J: TRBJ1-6; length: 20; CDR3: CASSLAGHRGSSDGNSPLHF; DNA: TGTGCCAGCAGCTTAGCGGGGCACAGGGGCTCATCAGATGGTAATTCACCCCTCCACTTT
size: NA; D: TRBD2; V: TRBV4-3; J: TRBJ2-2; length: 15; CDR3: CASSQDRGVSGELFF; DNA: TGCGCCAGCAGCCAAGATCGGGGGGTATCCGGGGAGCTGTTTTTT
size: once; D: TRBD1; V: TRBV7-2; J: TRBJ1-4; length: 14; CDR3: CASGRGPGGEKLFF; DNA: TGTGCCAGCGGCAGGGGGCCGGGTGGGGAAAAACTGTTTTTT
size: NA; D: NA; V: TRBV3-1/TRBV3-2; J: TRBJ1-6; length: 15; CDR3: CASSRSQGINSPLHF; DNA: TGTGCCAGCAGCCGATCGCAGGGTATTAATTCACCCCTCCACTTT
size: NA; D: NA; V: TRBV9; J: TRBJ2-2; length: 17; CDR3: CASSVGGGDTYTGELFF; DNA: TGTGCCAGCAGCGTAGGGGGTGGGGACACTTACACCGGGGAGCTGTTTTTT
size: NA; D: NA; V: TRBV19; J: TRBJ1-4; length: 12; CDR3: CASNLIGEKLFF; DNA: TGTGCCAGTAACCTGATCGGGGAAAAACTGTTTTTT
size: NA; D: NA; V: TRBV3-1/TRBV3-2; J: TRBJ1-1; length: 15; CDR3: CASSQDPRVNTEAFF; DNA: TGTGCCAGCAGCCAAGATCCTCGGGTGAACACTGAAGCTTTCTTT
size: NA; D: TRBD1; V: TRBV27; J: TRBJ1-1; length: 14; CDR3: CASRQGFGFGEAFF; DNA: TGTGCCAGCAGACAGGGGTTCGGTTTTGGTGAAGCTTTCTTT
size: NA; D: NA; V: TRBV18; J: TRBJ1-5; length: 14; CDR3: CASSPDSPNQPQHF; DNA: TGTGCCAGCTCACCAGACAGCCCCAATCAGCCCCAGCATTTT
size: NA; D: NA; V: TRBV21-1; J: TRBJ1-2; length: 15; CDR3: CASSKSPRDRAVGTF; DNA: TGTGCCAGCAGCAAAAGCCCCCGGGACAGGGCCGTGGGGACCTTC
size: few; D: NA; V: TRBV5-4; J: TRBJ1-1; length: 15; CDR3: CASSLATDLNTEAFF; DNA: TGTGCCAGCAGCTTGGCCACAGATCTGAACACTGAAGCTTTCTTT
size: NA; D: TRBD1; V: TRBV14; J: TRBJ2-2; length: 15; CDR3: CASSPDRVLTGELFF; DNA: TGTGCCAGCAGCCCAGACAGGGTTTTGACCGGGGAGCTGTTTTTT
size: NA; D: TRBD1; V: TRBV30; J: TRBJ1-2; length: 15; CDR3: CAWTIWTGANYGYTF; DNA: TGTGCCTGGACGATTTGGACAGGGGCTAACTATGGCTACACCTTC
size: NA; D: TRBD2; V: TRBV5-1; J: TRBJ2-3; length: 14; CDR3: CASSRGGDADTQYF; DNA: TGCGCCAGCAGTCGCGGGGGGGATGCAGATACGCAGTATTTT
size: NA; D: NA; V: TRBV12-5; J: TRBJ1-2; length: 14; CDR3: CASGFLTENYGYTF; DNA: TGTGCTAGTGGTTTCTTGACAGAGAACTATGGCTACACCTTC
size: NA; D: TRBD1; V: TRBV30; J: TRBJ1-2; length: 14; CDR3: CAWRRQGALAGYTF; DNA: TGTGCCTGGAGAAGACAGGGGGCACTGGCTGGCTACACCTTC
size: NA; D: NA; V: TRBV3-1/TRBV3-2; J: TRBJ2-2; length: 15; CDR3: CASSQGAGPTGELFF; DNA: TGTGCCAGCAGCCAAGGAGCAGGGCCTACCGGGGAGCTGTTTTTT
size: NA; D: NA; V: TRBV3-1/TRBV3-2; J: TRBJ1-2; length: 15; CDR3: CASSPTTVLNYGYTF; DNA: TGTGCCAGCAGCCCAACGACAGTACTCAATTATGGCTACACCTTC
size: NA; D: NA; V: TRBV2; J: TRBJ1-1; length: 17; CDR3: CASVVRATGTVGTEAFF; DNA: TGTGCCAGCGTGGTCAGGGCAACAGGTACCGTGGGGACTGAAGCTTTCTTT
size: few; D: NA; V: TRBV2; J: TRBJ2-1; length: 12; CDR3: CASSWGPNEQFF; DNA: TGTGCCAGCAGTTGGGGGCCCAATGAGCAGTTCTTC
size: NA; D: NA; V: TRBV5-1; J: TRBJ1-2; length: 13; CDR3: CASSFETDYGYTF; DNA: TGCGCCAGCAGCTTTGAGACAGACTATGGCTACACCTTC
size: NA; D: NA; V: TRBV19; J: TRBJ2-7; length: 14; CDR3: CASSINRAAYEQYF; DNA: TGTGCCAGTAGTATAAACAGGGCGGCCTACGAGCAGTACTTC
size: NA; D: NA; V: TRBV19; J: TRBJ1-3; length: 16; CDR3: CASYRGAGFSGNTIYF; DNA: TGTGCCAGTTACCGTGGAGCGGGTTTCTCTGGAAACACCATATATTTT
size: NA; D: TRBD1; V: TRBV28; J: TRBJ1-2; length: 15; CDR3: CASSKPGTANYGYTF; DNA: TGTGCCAGCAGTAAACCCGGGACAGCTAACTATGGCTACACCTTC
size: NA; D: TRBD1; V: TRBV9; J: TRBJ1-2; length: 16; CDR3: CASRISQGTGGYGYTF; DNA: TGTGCCAGCAGGATATCACAGGGGACAGGGGGCTATGGCTACACCTTC
size: NA; D: NA; V: TRBV3-1/TRBV3-2; J: TRBJ2-5; length: 14; CDR3: CASSRQGPQETQYF; DNA: TGTGCCAGCAGTCGGCAGGGCCCCCAAGAGACCCAGTACTTC
size: NA; D: NA; V: TRBV11-2; J: TRBJ2-2; length: 17; CDR3: CASSLGPLGANTGELFF; DNA: TGTGCCAGCAGCTTAGGCCCCCTCGGAGCGAACACCGGGGAGCTGTTTTTT
size: NA; D: NA; V: TRBV6-7; J: TRBJ2-7; length: 13; CDR3: CASSRGPGNEQYF; DNA: TGTGCCAGCTCGCGGGGCCCGGGGAACGAGCAGTACTTC
size: once; D: NA; V: TRBV13; J: TRBJ2-1; length: 13; CDR3: CASSLRPADEQFF; DNA: TGTGCCAGCAGCCTACGCCCCGCGGATGAGCAGTTCTTC
size: NA; D: TRBD1; V: TRBV19; J: TRBJ1-5; length: 17; CDR3: CASSISDRGPYNQPQHF; DNA: TGTGCCAGTAGTATTTCGGACAGGGGGCCTTACAATCAGCCCCAGCATTTT
size: NA; D: TRBD1; V: TRBV19; J: TRBJ2-1; length: 18; CDR3: CASSDRDRGLSSYNEQFF; DNA: TGTGCCAGTAGTGACCGGGACAGGGGGCTGAGCTCCTACAATGAGCAGTTCTTC
size: once; D: TRBD1; V: TRBV6-1; J: TRBJ2-7; length: 16; CDR3: CASSGRTGGSYNEQYF; DNA: TGTGCCAGCAGTGGGCGGACAGGGGGCAGCTACAACGAGCAGTACTTC
size: NA; D: NA; V: TRBV3-1/TRBV3-2; J: TRBJ2-1; length: 12; CDR3: CASSRGKNEQFF; DNA: TGTGCCAGCTCCCGGGGGAAAAATGAGCAGTTCTTC
size: NA; D: NA; V: TRBV7-8; J: TRBJ1-2; length: 18; CDR3: CASSYLSEPHPTNYGYTF; DNA: TGTGCCAGCAGCTATCTATCTGAGCCCCATCCCACTAACTATGGCTACACCTTC
size: NA; D: NA; V: TRBV6-1; J: TRBJ1-2; length: 13; CDR3: CASSERSNYGYTF; DNA: TGTGCCAGCAGTGAAAGGAGTAACTATGGCTACACCTTC
size: few; D: TRBD2; V: TRBV28; J: TRBJ2-2; length: 15; CDR3: CAAHPGRGFTGELFF; DNA: TGTGCCGCCCACCCGGGGCGGGGGTTCACCGGGGAGCTGTTTTTT
size: NA; D: NA; V: TRBV21-1; J: TRBJ2-7; length: 13; CDR3: CASSNTPGYEQYF; DNA: TGTGCCAGCAGCAATACTCCCGGTTACGAGCAGTACTTC
size: NA; D: TRBD2; V: TRBV5-4; J: TRBJ2-5; length: 16; CDR3: CASSFRGGSGRETQYF; DNA: TGTGCCAGCAGCTTCCGCGGGGGGTCAGGGCGAGAGACCCAGTACTTC
size: NA; D: TRBD2; V: TRBV7-9; J: TRBJ2-1; length: 16; CDR3: CASSSFRTSGGSEQFF; DNA: TGTGCCAGCAGCTCCTTTAGGACTAGCGGGGGGAGTGAGCAGTTCTTC
size: few; D: NA; V: TRBV10-3; J: TRBJ1-5; length: 14; CDR3: CAIRDSGGNQPQHF; DNA: TGTGCCATCAGGGACTCAGGGGGCAATCAGCCCCAGCATTTT
size: NA; D: TRBD1; V: TRBV28; J: TRBJ1-1; length: 15; CDR3: CASSLVGQGGTEAFF; DNA: TGTGCCAGCAGTTTGGTGGGACAGGGTGGGACTGAAGCTTTCTTT
size: NA; D: TRBD1; V: TRBV7-3; J: TRBJ2-7; length: 14; CDR3: CASSLTGDRGLLYF; DNA: TGTGCCAGCAGCTTAACGGGGGACAGGGGGCTCTTGTACTTC